Shown below are 3 T cell receptor beta chains from a single sample sequenced in a study of control samples from healthy donors and cancer patients. Generated by immunoSEQ multiplex PCR, the TCRdb table keeps only in-frame clones and is missing some. This sample has about 70,000 clones; over 75% occur once, and the top ten carry 28%. Sample: blood. These TCRs come from a man aged 50 to 59 in good health.

This clone has a single count. This chain joins TRBV18 and TRBJ1-3; 8 bases match TRBD1. V lost 1 base, J lost 4 bases, and 0 bases stayed unmatched. The CDR3 contains 14 residues. The germline V gene has CDR1 KGHSH and CDR2 LQKENI. The CDR3 DNA sequence: TGTGCCAGCTCACCACGGACAGGGGGAAACACCATATATTTT. The encoded protein is CASSPRTGGNTIYF.

This clone was seen more than once but under ten times. The rearrangement uses TRBV7-3 and TRBJ1-5; the D gene is possibly TRBD1 (5 bases). The CDR3 extends over 13 amino acids. Trimming removed 2 bases at V and 6 bases at J, with 8 bases between. CDR1 is SGHTA, CDR2 FQGTGA, per germline. CDR3: CASSLGGTQPQHF. DNA of the CDR3: TGTGCCAGCAGCTTAGGCGGGACTCAGCCCCAGCATTTT.

This chain connects TRBV5-1 to TRBJ2-7; D possibly matches TRBD1 or TRBD2 (5 bases each). Trimming cost V 4 bases and J 6 bases, with 17 bases left between them. Germline assignment: CDR1 SGHRS and CDR2 YFSETQ. The CDR3 consists of 14 residues. CDR3 coding DNA: TGCGCCAGCAGCCCCCTAGGGACCTCTTTCGAGCAGTACTTC. Encoded protein: CASSPLGTSFEQYF.